A selection of T cell receptor beta chains follows, all from one sample in a study of T cell responses to AZD1222 COVID-19 vaccine. The assay was immunoSEQ multiplex PCR, and TCRdb's table has in-frame clones only and misses some. The sample includes 100,000 to 150,000 clones, around 87% of them seen just once. The sample was peripheral blood, taken on day 0 of AZD1222 vaccination. The source of these receptors is an adult in good health. The CDR3 runs from the conserved cysteine through the conserved F or W. The D gene is left open where the match is weak. Clone size is given for some rows only: seen once, a few or many times, or a class if the clone is expanded.

j_call: TRBJ1-2
d_call: TRBD1
v_call: TRBV5-4
clone_size: -
cdr3_nt: TGTGCCAGCAGCCAGGACAGGGTTCCTAATGGCTACACCTTC
cdr3_aa: CASSQDRVPNGYTF

j_call: TRBJ1-2
d_call: -
v_call: TRBV24-1
clone_size: -
cdr3_nt: TGTGCCACCAGTCGAGCTAACCGGGATGGCTACACCTTC
cdr3_aa: CATSRANRDGYTF

j_call: TRBJ1-2
d_call: -
v_call: TRBV14
clone_size: -
cdr3_nt: TGTGCCAGCAGCCGTGCCGGCTATGGCTACACCTTC
cdr3_aa: CASSRAGYGYTF

j_call: TRBJ1-1
d_call: -
v_call: TRBV29-1
clone_size: once
cdr3_nt: TGCAGCGTTGGCCGATTGAGGGGACTACAGAGAAAAGCTTTCTTT
cdr3_aa: CSVGRLRGLQRKAFF

j_call: TRBJ1-1
d_call: TRBD1
v_call: TRBV19
clone_size: few
cdr3_nt: TGTGCCAGTAGTTCCCCCCCGGGACAGGGGGCGCATGGGATGAACACTGAAGCTTTCTTT
cdr3_aa: CASSSPPGQGAHGMNTEAFF

j_call: TRBJ2-7
d_call: TRBD2
v_call: TRBV5-6
clone_size: -
cdr3_nt: TGTGCCAGCAGCCCTCCCCCTAGCGGGACCTCCTACGAGCAGTACTTC
cdr3_aa: CASSPPPSGTSYEQYF

j_call: TRBJ2-7
d_call: -
v_call: TRBV5-4
clone_size: -
cdr3_nt: TGTGCCAGCAATAGACCCGGAGGGTACGAGTACTTC
cdr3_aa: CASNRPGGYEYF

j_call: TRBJ2-3
d_call: -
v_call: TRBV6-4
clone_size: -
cdr3_nt: TGTGCCAGCAGTGAACAAAGTGGCGATACGCAGTATTTT
cdr3_aa: CASSEQSGDTQYF

j_call: TRBJ2-7
d_call: -
v_call: TRBV28
clone_size: -
cdr3_nt: TGTGCCAGCAGTTTAATTAAGGAACTCTACGAGCAGTACTTC
cdr3_aa: CASSLIKELYEQYF

j_call: TRBJ2-7
d_call: TRBD2
v_call: TRBV7-6
clone_size: -
cdr3_nt: TGTGCCAGCAGCCCCCGGACTAGCGGGAGCGGCGAGCAGTACTTC
cdr3_aa: CASSPRTSGSGEQYF

j_call: TRBJ2-1
d_call: -
v_call: TRBV30
clone_size: -
cdr3_nt: TGTGCCTGGAGTGTAGGGTGGAATGAGCAGTTCTTC
cdr3_aa: CAWSVGWNEQFF

j_call: TRBJ1-5
d_call: TRBD1
v_call: TRBV4-3
clone_size: -
cdr3_nt: TGCGCCAGCAGCCAAGATCGAAGGGGGCGTGAGCCCCAGCATTTT
cdr3_aa: CASSQDRRGREPQHF

j_call: TRBJ2-7
d_call: -
v_call: TRBV9
clone_size: -
cdr3_nt: TGTGCCAGCAGCCCTAACTCCCCTGAGTACGAGCAGTACTTC
cdr3_aa: CASSPNSPEYEQYF

j_call: TRBJ1-1
d_call: -
v_call: TRBV7-2
clone_size: once
cdr3_nt: TGTGCCAGCAGGGAGGGCACTGAAGCTTTCTTT
cdr3_aa: CASREGTEAFF

j_call: TRBJ2-7
d_call: -
v_call: TRBV28
clone_size: -
cdr3_nt: TGTGCCAGCAGTTTATCCCTAGGGACATCGGCCCACGAGCAGTACTTC
cdr3_aa: CASSLSLGTSAHEQYF

j_call: TRBJ1-1
d_call: -
v_call: TRBV28
clone_size: -
cdr3_nt: TGTGCCAGCAGCCCACGTGGATACCTTACTAACACTGAAGCTTTCTTT
cdr3_aa: CASSPRGYLTNTEAFF

j_call: TRBJ2-6
d_call: -
v_call: TRBV23-1
clone_size: -
cdr3_nt: TGCGCCAGCAGTTATGAGGTAGGGTCTGGGGCCAACGTCCTGACTTTC
cdr3_aa: CASSYEVGSGANVLTF

j_call: TRBJ2-1
d_call: TRBD1
v_call: TRBV24-1
clone_size: -
cdr3_nt: TGTGCCATCGCTACAGGGGATGGGCTTAAAGGTAATGAGCAGTTCTTC
cdr3_aa: CAIATGDGLKGNEQFF

j_call: TRBJ2-7
d_call: TRBD1
v_call: TRBV9
clone_size: -
cdr3_nt: TGTGCCAGCAGCGTGGGACAGGGCACCTACGAGCAGTACTTC
cdr3_aa: CASSVGQGTYEQYF

j_call: TRBJ1-2
d_call: TRBD1
v_call: TRBV5-1
clone_size: -
cdr3_nt: TGCGCCAGCAGCTTGACCCGGACAGGGGGAAGTGGCTACACCTTC
cdr3_aa: CASSLTRTGGSGYTF

j_call: TRBJ2-3
d_call: TRBD2
v_call: TRBV7-2
clone_size: -
cdr3_nt: TGTGCCAGCAGCTTAGGCGGACTAGCGGGAACAGATACGCAGTATTTT
cdr3_aa: CASSLGGLAGTDTQYF

j_call: TRBJ1-1
d_call: -
v_call: TRBV5-1
clone_size: -
cdr3_nt: TGCGCCAGCAGCCCCAGGACGGAGAACACTGAAGCTTTCTTT
cdr3_aa: CASSPRTENTEAFF

j_call: TRBJ1-1
d_call: -
v_call: TRBV11-3
clone_size: -
cdr3_nt: TGTGCCAGCAGCCGAGGGTCGAACACTGAAGCTTTCTTT
cdr3_aa: CASSRGSNTEAFF

j_call: TRBJ1-5
d_call: -
v_call: TRBV10-3
clone_size: -
cdr3_nt: TGTGCCATCAGTGTGGGCAATCAGCCCCAGCATTTT
cdr3_aa: CAISVGNQPQHF

j_call: TRBJ1-1
d_call: -
v_call: TRBV28
clone_size: -
cdr3_nt: TGTGCCAGCAGTTTTGTTGGGGGGGCGAGTGAAGCTTTCTTT
cdr3_aa: CASSFVGGASEAFF

j_call: TRBJ2-5
d_call: -
v_call: TRBV5-5
clone_size: -
cdr3_nt: TGTGCCAGCAGCTTGGTAGCGGAAGAGACCCAGTACTTC
cdr3_aa: CASSLVAEETQYF

j_call: TRBJ2-7
d_call: TRBD1
v_call: TRBV7-3
clone_size: -
cdr3_nt: TGTGCCAGCAGCTTAACGGGATTGGTGGCGACAGGGGGCGAGCAGTACTTC
cdr3_aa: CASSLTGLVATGGEQYF

j_call: TRBJ1-1
d_call: -
v_call: TRBV5-1
clone_size: few
cdr3_nt: TGCGCCAGCAGCTTGTATCAGATGAACACTGAAGCTTTCTTT
cdr3_aa: CASSLYQMNTEAFF

j_call: TRBJ1-3
d_call: TRBD1
v_call: TRBV4-1
clone_size: -
cdr3_nt: TGCGCCACCAGGGGGCCTGCAAACACCATATATTTT
cdr3_aa: CATRGPANTIYF